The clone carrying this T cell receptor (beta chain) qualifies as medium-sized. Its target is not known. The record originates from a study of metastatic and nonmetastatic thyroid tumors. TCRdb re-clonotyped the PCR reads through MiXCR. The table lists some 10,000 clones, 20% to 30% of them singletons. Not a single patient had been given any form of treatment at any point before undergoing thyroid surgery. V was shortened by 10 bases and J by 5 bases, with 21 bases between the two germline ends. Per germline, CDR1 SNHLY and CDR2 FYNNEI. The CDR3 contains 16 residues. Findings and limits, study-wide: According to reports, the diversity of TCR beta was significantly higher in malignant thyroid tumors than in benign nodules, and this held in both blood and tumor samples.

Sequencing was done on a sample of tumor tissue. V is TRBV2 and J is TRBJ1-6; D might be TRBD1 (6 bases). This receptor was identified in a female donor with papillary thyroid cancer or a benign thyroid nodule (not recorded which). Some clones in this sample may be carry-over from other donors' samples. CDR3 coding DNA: TGTGCCACCGAAGGGTGGGACCCAGGGGATAATTCACCCCTCCACTTT. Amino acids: CATEGWDPGDNSPLHF.